This T cell receptor (beta chain) was sequenced for a study of cytomegalovirus exposure and HLA in healthy donors. The study's findings and limits: Cytomegalovirus association was assigned to over 150 TCR beta chains.

In regard to this clone: Its antigen remains unknown.

Clones were sequenced by immunoSEQ multiplex PCR, and TCRdb holds only the in-frame ones, with some missing. The data show 150,000 to 180,000 clones, approximately 86% seen once. Donors came from a validation cohort of fewer than 150 subjects, distinct from the first 666-subject cohort. The germline V gene has CDR1 DFQATT and CDR2 SNEGSKA (reference sequence). Deletions cut 7 bases from V and 8 bases from J, with 14 bases between. The CDR3 contains 11 residues. The sequencing input was PBMCs. The chain recombines TRBV20-1 with TRBJ1-2; D call uncertain. This clonotype was obtained from a man between 18 and 29 years old in good health and CMV-seropositive. The CDR3 DNA reads TGCAGTGTCGCGGGCCAAGGGGGCTACACCTTC. As protein: CSVAGQGGYTF.